This T cell receptor (beta chain) was sequenced during a study of T cell responses to AZD1222 COVID-19 vaccine. Overall study results and limits: Only a handful of AZD1222 recipients were seropositive at baseline.

A note on this clone: No antigen is known for it.

The data were produced by immunoSEQ multiplex PCR, yet TCRdb's version contains in-frame clones alone and is incomplete. The sample has around 65,000 clones; less than 85% are singletons. Here the sequenced sample was peripheral blood, taken 28 days after the second AZD1222 dose. This receptor was obtained from an adult who received the AZD1222 COVID-19 vaccine.

The CDR3: CASNGLAGVDTGELFF. The CDR3, as DNA: TGCGCCAGTAATGGACTAGCGGGGGTAGACACCGGGGAGCTGTTTTTT. This chain joins TRBV5-1 and TRBJ2-2, with TRBD2 identical over 13 bases. Germline CDR1 SGHRS, CDR2 YFSETQ. The CDR3 is 16 residues long. V was clipped by 8 bases and J by 3 bases; unmatched bases: 7.